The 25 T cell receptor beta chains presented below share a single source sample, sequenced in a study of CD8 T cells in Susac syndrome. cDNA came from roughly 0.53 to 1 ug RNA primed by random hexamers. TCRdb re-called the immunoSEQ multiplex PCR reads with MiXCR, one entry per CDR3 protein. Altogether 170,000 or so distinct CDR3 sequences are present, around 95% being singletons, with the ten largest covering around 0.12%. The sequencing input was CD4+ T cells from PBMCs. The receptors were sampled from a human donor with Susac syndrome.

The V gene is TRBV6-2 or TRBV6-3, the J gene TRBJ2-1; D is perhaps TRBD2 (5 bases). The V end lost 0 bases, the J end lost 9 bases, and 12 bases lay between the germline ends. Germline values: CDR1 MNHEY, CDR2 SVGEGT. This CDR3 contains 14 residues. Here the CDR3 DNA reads TGTGCCAGCAGTTACTCGTTAAGCGGAGGTGAGCAGTTCTTC. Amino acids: CASSYSLSGGEQFF.

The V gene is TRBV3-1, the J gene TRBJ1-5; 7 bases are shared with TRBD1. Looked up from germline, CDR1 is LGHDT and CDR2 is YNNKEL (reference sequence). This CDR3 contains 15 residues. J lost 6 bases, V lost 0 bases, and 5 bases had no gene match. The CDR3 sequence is CASSQEGGAVQPQHF. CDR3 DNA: TGTGCCAGCAGCCAAGAAGGGGGCGCGGTTCAGCCCCAGCATTTT. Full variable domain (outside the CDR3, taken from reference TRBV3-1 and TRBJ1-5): DTAVSQTPKYLVTQMGNDKSIKCEQNLGHDTMYWYKQDSKKFLKIMFSYNNKELIINETVPNRFSPKSPDKAHLNLHINSLELGDSAVYFCASSQEGGAVQPQHFGDGTRLSIL.

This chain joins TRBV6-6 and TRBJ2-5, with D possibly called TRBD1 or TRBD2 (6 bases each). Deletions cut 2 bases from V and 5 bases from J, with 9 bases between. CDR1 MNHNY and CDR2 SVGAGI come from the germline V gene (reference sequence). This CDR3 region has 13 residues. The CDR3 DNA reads TGTGCCAGCAGTTACGGGGGGCGGGAGACCCAGTACTTC. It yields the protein CASSYGGRETQYF.

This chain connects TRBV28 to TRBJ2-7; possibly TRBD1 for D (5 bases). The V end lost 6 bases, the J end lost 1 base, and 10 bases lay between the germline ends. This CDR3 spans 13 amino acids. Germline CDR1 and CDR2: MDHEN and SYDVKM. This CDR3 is CASSPGQSYEQYV. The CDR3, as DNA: TGTGCCAGCAGCCCTGGACAATCCTACGAGCAGTACGTC.

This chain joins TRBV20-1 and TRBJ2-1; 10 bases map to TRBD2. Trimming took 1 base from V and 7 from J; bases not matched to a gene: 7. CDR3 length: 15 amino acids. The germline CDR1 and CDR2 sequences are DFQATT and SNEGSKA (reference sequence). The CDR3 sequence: CSARAPTSGENEQFF. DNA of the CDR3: TGCAGTGCTAGAGCCCCCACTAGCGGGGAGAATGAGCAGTTCTTC.

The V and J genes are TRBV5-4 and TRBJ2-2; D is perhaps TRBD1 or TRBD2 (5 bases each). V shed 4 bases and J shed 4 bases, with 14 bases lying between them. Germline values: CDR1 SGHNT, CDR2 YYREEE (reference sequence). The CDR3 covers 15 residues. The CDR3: CASSPGPLGTGELFF. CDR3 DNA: TGTGCCAGCAGCCCGGGACCGCTAGGCACCGGGGAGCTGTTTTTT.

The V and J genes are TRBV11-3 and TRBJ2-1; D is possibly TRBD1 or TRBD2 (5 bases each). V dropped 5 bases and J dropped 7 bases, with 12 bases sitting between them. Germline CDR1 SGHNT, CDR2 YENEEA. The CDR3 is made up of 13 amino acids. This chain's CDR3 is CASSPPRGNEQFF. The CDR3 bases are TGTGCCAGCAGCCCCCCGAGGGGTAATGAGCAGTTCTTC.

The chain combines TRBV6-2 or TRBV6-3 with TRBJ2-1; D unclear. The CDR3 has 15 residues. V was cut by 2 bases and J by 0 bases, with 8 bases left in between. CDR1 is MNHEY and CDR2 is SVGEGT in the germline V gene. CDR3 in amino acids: CASSYEASSYNEQFF. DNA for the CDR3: TGTGCCAGCAGTTACGAAGCGAGCTCCTACAATGAGCAGTTCTTC.

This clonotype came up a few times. This CDR3 reads CASSLGSNQPQHF. CDR3 DNA sequence: TGTGCCAGCAGCTTGGGGAGCAATCAGCCCCAGCATTTT. This sequence joins TRBV5-6 and TRBJ1-5, with D unclear. The CDR3 is made up of 13 amino acids. CDR1 is SGHDT and CDR2 is YYEEEE in the germline V gene. V lost 0 bases, J lost 1 base, and 2 bases lay in between.

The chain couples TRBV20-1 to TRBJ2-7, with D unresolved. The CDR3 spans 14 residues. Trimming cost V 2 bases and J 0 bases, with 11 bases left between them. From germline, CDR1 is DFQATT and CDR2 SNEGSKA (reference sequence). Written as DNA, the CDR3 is TGCAGTGCTAGATTGGATCCAGTCTCCTACGAGCAGTACTTC. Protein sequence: CSARLDPVSYEQYF.

CDR3 sequence: CASSQDPGMSYNEQFF. CDR3 bases: TGCGCCAGCAGCCAAGATCCAGGGATGTCCTACAATGAGCAGTTCTTC. The chain joins TRBV4-3 to TRBJ2-1; D is perhaps TRBD1 (5 bases). The germline V gene encodes CDR1 LGHNA and CDR2 YSLEER. The CDR3 totals 16 residues. The V gene lost 0 bases and the J gene lost 1 base, with 10 bases spanning the gap.

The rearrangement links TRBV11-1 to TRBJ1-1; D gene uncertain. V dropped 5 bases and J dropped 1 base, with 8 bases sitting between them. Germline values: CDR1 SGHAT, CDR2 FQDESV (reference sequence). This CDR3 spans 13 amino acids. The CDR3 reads CASSGERNTEAFF. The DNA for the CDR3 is TGTGCCAGCAGCGGGGAAAGGAACACTGAAGCTTTCTTT. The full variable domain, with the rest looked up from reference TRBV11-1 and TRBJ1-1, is EAEVAQSPRYKITEKSQAVAFWCDPISGHATLYWYRQILGQGPELLVQFQDESVVDDSQLPKDRFSAERLKGVDSTLKIQPAELGDSAMYLCASSGERNTEAFFGQGTRLTVV.

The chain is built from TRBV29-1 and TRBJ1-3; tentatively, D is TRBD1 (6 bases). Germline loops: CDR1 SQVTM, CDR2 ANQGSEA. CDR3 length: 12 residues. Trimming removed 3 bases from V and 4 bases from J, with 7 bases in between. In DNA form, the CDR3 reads TGCAGCGTTGAGGGGGCAGGAAACACCATATATTTT. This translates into CSVEGAGNTIYF.

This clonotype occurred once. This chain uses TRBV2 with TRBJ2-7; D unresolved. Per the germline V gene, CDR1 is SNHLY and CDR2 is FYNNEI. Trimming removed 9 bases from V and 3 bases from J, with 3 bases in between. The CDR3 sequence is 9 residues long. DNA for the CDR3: TGTGCCAGTTTCTACGAGCAGTACTTC. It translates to CASFYEQYF.

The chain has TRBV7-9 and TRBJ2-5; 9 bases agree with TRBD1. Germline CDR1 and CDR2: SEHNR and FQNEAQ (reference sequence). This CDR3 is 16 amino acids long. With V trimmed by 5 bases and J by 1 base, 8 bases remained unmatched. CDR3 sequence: CASSPSGQGGQETQYF. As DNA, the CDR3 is TGTGCCAGCAGCCCATCGGGACAGGGTGGCCAAGAGACCCAGTACTTC.

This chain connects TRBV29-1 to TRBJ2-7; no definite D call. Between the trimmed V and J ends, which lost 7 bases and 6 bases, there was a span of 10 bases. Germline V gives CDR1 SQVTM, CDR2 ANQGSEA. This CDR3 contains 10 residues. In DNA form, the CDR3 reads TGCAGCGCTGGTAGCAGCGAGCAGTACTTC. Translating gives CSAGSSEQYF.

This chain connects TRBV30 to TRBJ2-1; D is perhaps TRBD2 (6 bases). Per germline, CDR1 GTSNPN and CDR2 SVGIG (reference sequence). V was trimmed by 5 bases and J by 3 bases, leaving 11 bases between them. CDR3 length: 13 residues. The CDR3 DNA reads TGTGCCTGGTCCGAGACTAGCTACAATGAGCAGTTCTTC. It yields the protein CAWSETSYNEQFF.

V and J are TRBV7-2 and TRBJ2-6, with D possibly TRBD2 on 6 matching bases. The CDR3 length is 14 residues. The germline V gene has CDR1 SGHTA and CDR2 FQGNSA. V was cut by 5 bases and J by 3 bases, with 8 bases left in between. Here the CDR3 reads CASSRGGGANVLTF. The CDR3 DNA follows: TGTGCCAGCAGCCGGGGAGGTGGGGCCAACGTCCTGACTTTC.

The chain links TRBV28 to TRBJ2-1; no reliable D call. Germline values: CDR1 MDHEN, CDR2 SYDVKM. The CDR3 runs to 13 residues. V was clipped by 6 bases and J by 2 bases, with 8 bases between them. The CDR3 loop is CASSLDTYNEQFF. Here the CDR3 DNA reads TGTGCCAGCAGCCTTGACACCTACAATGAGCAGTTCTTC.

DNA of the CDR3: TGTGCCAGCAGCTTGCCGGGACGGACCGGGGAGCTGTTTTTT. This sequence encodes CASSLPGRTGELFF. The chain joins TRBV5-6 to TRBJ2-2; perhaps D is TRBD1 or TRBD2 (5 bases each). The V gene's germline CDR1 is SGHDT and CDR2 YYEEEE. The V end was cut by 1 base, the J end by 5 bases, with 9 bases between. The CDR3 contains 14 residues. The full variable domain, completed using reference TRBV5-6 and TRBJ2-2, is DAGVTQSPTHLIKTRGQQVTLRCSPKSGHDTVSWYQQALGQGPQFIFQYYEEEERQRGNFPDRFSGHQFPNYSSELNVNALLLGDSALYLCASSLPGRTGELFFGEGSRLTVL.

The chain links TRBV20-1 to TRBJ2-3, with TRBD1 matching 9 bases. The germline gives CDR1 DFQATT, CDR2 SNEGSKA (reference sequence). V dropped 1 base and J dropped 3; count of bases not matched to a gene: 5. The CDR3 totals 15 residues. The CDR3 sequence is CSARGTGEGTDTQYF. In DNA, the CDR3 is TGCAGTGCTAGAGGGACAGGGGAGGGTACAGATACGCAGTATTTT.

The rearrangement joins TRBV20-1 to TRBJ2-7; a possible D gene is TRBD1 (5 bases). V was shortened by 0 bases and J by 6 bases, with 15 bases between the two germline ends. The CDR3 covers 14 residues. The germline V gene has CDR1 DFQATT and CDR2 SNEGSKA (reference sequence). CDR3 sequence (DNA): TGCAGTGCTAGAGATAAAGGGGCTTTGGGCGAGCAGTACTTC. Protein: CSARDKGALGEQYF.

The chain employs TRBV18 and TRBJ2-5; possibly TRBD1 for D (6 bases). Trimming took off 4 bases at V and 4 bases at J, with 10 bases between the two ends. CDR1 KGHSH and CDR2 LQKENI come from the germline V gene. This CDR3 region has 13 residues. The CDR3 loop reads CASSLKGGETQYF. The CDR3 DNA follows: TGTGCCAGCTCACTGAAAGGGGGAGAGACCCAGTACTTC. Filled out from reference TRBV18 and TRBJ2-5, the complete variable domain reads NAGVMQNPRHLVRRRGQEARLRCSPMKGHSHVYWYRQLPEEGLKFMVYLQKENIIDESGMPKERFSAEFPKEGPSILRIQQVVRGDSAAYFCASSLKGGETQYFGPGTRLLVL.

The CDR3 bases are TGTGCCAGCAACAGCGGGACCCAAAGTTACACCTTC. As protein: CASNSGTQSYTF. The rearrangement links TRBV28 to TRBJ1-2; weak D call: TRBD1 (5 bases). Trimming removed 7 bases at V and 11 bases at J, with 17 bases between. The CDR3 runs to 12 residues. CDR1 and CDR2 from the germline V gene are MDHEN and SYDVKM.

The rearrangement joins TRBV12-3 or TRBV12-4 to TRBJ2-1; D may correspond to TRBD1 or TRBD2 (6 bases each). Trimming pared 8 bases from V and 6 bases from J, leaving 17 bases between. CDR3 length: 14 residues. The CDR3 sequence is CASSSQSGANEQFF. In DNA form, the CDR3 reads TGTGCCAGCTCTTCCCAATCGGGGGCCAATGAGCAGTTCTTC.